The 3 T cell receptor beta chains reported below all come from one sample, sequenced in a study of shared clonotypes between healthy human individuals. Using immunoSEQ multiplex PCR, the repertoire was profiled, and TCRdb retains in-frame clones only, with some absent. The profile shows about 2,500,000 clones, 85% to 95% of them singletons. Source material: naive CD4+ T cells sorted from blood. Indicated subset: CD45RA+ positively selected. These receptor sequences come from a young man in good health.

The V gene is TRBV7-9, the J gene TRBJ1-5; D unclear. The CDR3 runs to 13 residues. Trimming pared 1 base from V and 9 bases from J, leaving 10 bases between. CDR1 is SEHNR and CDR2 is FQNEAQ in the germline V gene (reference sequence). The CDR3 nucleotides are TGTGCCAGCAGCTTAGATCCCTTCACGCCCCAGCATTTT. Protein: CASSLDPFTPQHF.

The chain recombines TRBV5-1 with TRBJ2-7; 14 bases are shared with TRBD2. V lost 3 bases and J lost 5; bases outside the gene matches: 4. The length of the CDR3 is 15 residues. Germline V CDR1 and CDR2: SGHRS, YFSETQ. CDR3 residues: CASSSGLAGVNEQYF. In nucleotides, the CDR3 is TGCGCCAGCAGCTCGGGACTAGCGGGAGTCAACGAGCAGTACTTC.

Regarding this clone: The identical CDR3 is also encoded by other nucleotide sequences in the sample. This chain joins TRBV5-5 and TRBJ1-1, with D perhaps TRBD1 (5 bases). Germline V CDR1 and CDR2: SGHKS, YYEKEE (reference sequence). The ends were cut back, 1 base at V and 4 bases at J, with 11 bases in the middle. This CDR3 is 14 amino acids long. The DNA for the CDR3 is TGTGCCAGCAGCTTGAGGCAGGGTGGCACTGAAGCTTTCTTT. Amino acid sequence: CASSLRQGGTEAFF.